Below, 7 T cell receptor beta chains from the same sample are listed, as sequenced in a study of T cells in localized non-small cell lung cancer. Method: immunoSEQ multiplex PCR; TCRdb's copy keeps in-frame clones and lacks some. Of about 9,800 clones in the sample, less than 55% were seen once. The sample was lymph node tissue, taken before any cancer treatment. The receptors here all came from a woman between 35 and 70 years old with stage I lung adenocarcinoma.

The chain couples TRBV14 to TRBJ2-6; TRBD2 matches at 7 bases. Germline V gene sequence: CDR1 SGHDN, CDR2 FVKESK. The CDR3 spans 18 residues. V shed 3 bases and J 1 base; nucleotides not matched to a gene: 9. The CDR3 DNA sequence: TGTGCCAGCAGCCATCCCCCGCAGGGAGGGTCTGGGGCCAACGTCCTGACTTTC. Amino acids: CASSHPPQGGSGANVLTF.

The chain employs TRBV18 and TRBJ1-6; TRBD1 matches 7 bases. CDR3 length: 14 amino acids. Germline CDR1 KGHSH, CDR2 LQKENI. The trim removed 4 bases at V and 7 bases at J, leaving 4 bases unmatched. The CDR3 nucleotides read TGTGCCAGCTCACTGACAGGGTGGAATTCACCCCTCCACTTT. It encodes CASSLTGWNSPLHF.

This rearrangement joins TRBV10-3 to TRBJ2-4; 8 positions agree with TRBD2. CDR1 and CDR2 from the germline V gene are ENHRY and SYGVKD. The CDR3 loop spans 16 amino acids. After removal of 0 bases from V and 8 bases from J, the junction contained 9 bases not matched to a gene. As DNA, the CDR3 is TGTGCCATCAGTGAGTCCTCTAGCGCGGGGGGATACATTCAGTACTTC. The encoded protein is CAISESSSAGGYIQYF.

The V and J genes are TRBV19 and TRBJ2-5, with 8 nucleotides matching TRBD2. The germline V gene has CDR1 LNHDA and CDR2 SQIVND (reference sequence). The V gene end was trimmed by 5 bases and the J gene end by 5 bases; junction bases not matched to a gene: 13. The CDR3 covers 16 residues. The CDR3 is CASSAQKGGLVETQYF. CDR3 sequence (DNA): TGTGCCAGTAGTGCCCAAAAAGGGGGACTAGTGGAGACCCAGTACTTC.

This clone was detected only once. The chain is built from TRBV28 and TRBJ1-5, with 7 positions matching TRBD1. Germline CDR1 reads MDHEN; CDR2 reads SYDVKM. The CDR3 has 15 amino acids. The V segment lost 6 bases and the J segment 7 bases; nucleotides outside the gene matches: 12. CDR3 sequence (DNA): TGTGCCAGCAGGGGGGGACAGTTATTGGTCCAGCCCCAGCATTTT. This translates into CASRGGQLLVQPQHF.

The chain uses TRBV6-8 and TRBJ1-6; TRBD1 matches at 9 bases. The junction had 10 bases not matched to a gene; V was cut back by 9 bases and J by 10 bases. The CDR3 is 14 residues long. Germline V lookup: CDR1 MNHGY, CDR2 SAAAGT. CDR3 sequence reads: CASTIGTGQSPLHF. The DNA for the CDR3 is TGTGCCAGTACTATTGGGACAGGGCAGTCACCCCTCCACTTT.

This clone has more than one count but fewer than ten. J is TRBJ1-1 and V is TRBV5-1; a weak D match, TRBD1 (5 bases). Trimming removed 4 bases at V and 1 base at J, with 14 bases between. Germline CDR1 and CDR2: SGHRS and YFSETQ. The CDR3 totals 15 residues. The CDR3 coding sequence is TGCGCCAGCAGCAACCAGGGCGGGGCGAACACTGAAGCTTTCTTT. As protein: CASSNQGGANTEAFF.